What follows are 27 T cell receptor beta chains derived from one specimen sequenced in a study of regulatory T cells in long-lasting Graves disease. Researchers made TCR beta libraries by using iRepertoire HTBI primers and running Arm-PCR on CDR3 regions. TCRdb passed the multiplex PCR reads through MiXCR, listing each CDR3 protein once. The sample contains a few hundred thousand distinct CDR3 sequences, less than 15% of which appear only once. Regarding time point: newly diagnosed GD, antithyroid drugs for less than 3 months. Scientists built the TCR library using RNA that was extracted from PBMCs. These sequences were also reported in another study, on T cells in Graves' hyperthyroidism and ophthalmopathy.

Source: peripheral blood mononuclear cells (PBMCs), taken at new diagnosis, from a patient treated with antithyroid drugs. These receptors were taken from a man younger than 40 with Graves disease.

This clonotype came up a few times. Being one base from a much bigger clone, this may be a read error. This chain joins TRBV20-1 and TRBJ2-7; no clear D gene. The CDR3 spans 14 residues. Trimming cost V 1 base and J 4 bases, with 14 bases left between them. Per the germline V gene, CDR1 is DFQATT and CDR2 is SNEGSKA (reference sequence). CDR3 sequence reads: CSARGSERRYEQYF. Written as DNA, the CDR3 is TGCAGTGCTAGAGGGAGCGAGAGGCGGTACGAGCAGTACTTC.

Many counts were recorded for this clonotype. The chain employs TRBV12-3 or TRBV12-4 and TRBJ2-3; TRBD2 aligns across 7 bases. The CDR3 consists of 17 residues. The trim removed 5 bases at V and 0 bases at J, leaving 11 bases unmatched. The CDR3 region has the DNA TGTGCCAGCAGTCCGCCTTCGGGAGGAGCTAGCACAGATACGCAGTATTTT. Its translation: CASSPPSGGASTDTQYF.

The gene calls are TRBV11-2 and TRBJ2-1; no clear D gene. The CDR3 has 12 residues. Trimming took 6 bases from V and 11 from J, leaving 14 bases between them. Per the germline V gene, CDR1 is SGHAT and CDR2 is FQNNGV. CDR3 bases: TGTGCCAGCAGTCGCCCGAGCAGGAAGCAGTTCTTC. Translating it yields CASSRPSRKQFF.

This clonotype was seen repeatedly, ten times or more. This rearrangement joins TRBV12-3 or TRBV12-4 to TRBJ2-5, with 8 positions matching TRBD1. V shed 4 bases and J 1 base; nucleotides not matched to a gene: 11. CDR3 length: 17 residues. CDR3 DNA sequence: TGTGCCAGCAGTTCAGATCAGGACAGGGTATCCCAAGAGACCCAGTACTTC. Translated: CASSSDQDRVSQETQYF.

This clonotype was counted at least ten times. The chain carries TRBV12-3 or TRBV12-4 and TRBJ2-2; 9 bases align to TRBD1. The CDR3 covers 17 residues. V was pared by 6 bases and J by 3 bases, with 11 bases of the junction left unmatched. CDR3 protein: CASSPGGGQGYTGELFF. The CDR3 region has the DNA TGTGCCAGCAGCCCCGGAGGTGGACAGGGGTACACCGGGGAGCTGTTTTTT.

This clonotype was seen many times. V usage is TRBV29-1 and J usage is TRBJ1-4; D possibly corresponds to TRBD1 (5 bases). Trimming removed 3 bases from V and 4 bases from J, with 12 bases in between. The CDR3 consists of 14 residues. CDR1 and CDR2 (germline): SQVTM, ANQGSEA. DNA for the CDR3: TGCAGCGTTGAGGGGGGGAGTCGTAATGAAAAACTGTTTTTT. Protein: CSVEGGSRNEKLFF.

This clonotype came up a few times. The genes are TRBV25-1 and TRBJ2-2; 9 bases are a match to TRBD1. Germline assignment: CDR1 MGHDK and CDR2 SYGVNS. The CDR3 is made up of 14 amino acids. With V trimmed by 6 bases and J by 8 bases, 7 bases remained unmatched. The CDR3 sequence is CASSRDRELGELFF. CDR3 in DNA: TGTGCCAGCAGCCGGGACAGGGAGTTGGGGGAGCTGTTTTTT.

This clonotype was detected ten times or more. CDR3 protein: CASSPARGQVGGSSAEAFF. In DNA, the CDR3 is TGTGCCAGCAGCCCCGCCCGGGGACAGGTCGGTGGATCTTCCGCTGAAGCTTTCTTT. The gene calls are TRBV7-2 and TRBJ1-1; 8 nucleotides match TRBD1. Germline V gene data show CDR1 as SGHTA and CDR2 as FQGNSA. With V trimmed by 5 bases and J by 6 bases, 23 bases remained unmatched. CDR3 length: 19 residues.

V and J are TRBV29-1 and TRBJ1-1; 8 positions match TRBD1. CDR1 is SQVTM and CDR2 is ANQGSEA in the germline V gene. The length of the CDR3 is 15 residues. V lost 7 bases to trimming and J lost 3 bases; unmatched junction nucleotides: 13. CDR3: CSANDRGNYDTEAFF. As DNA, the CDR3 is TGCAGCGCGAATGACAGGGGTAATTATGACACTGAAGCTTTCTTT.

Ten or more counts support this clonotype. The chain combines TRBV7-9 with TRBJ1-2; D is uncertain. From germline, CDR1 is SEHNR and CDR2 FQNEAQ (reference sequence). The CDR3 is 13 amino acids. Trimming removed 8 bases from V and 2 bases from J, with 12 bases in between. CDR3 DNA: TGTGCCAGCTTGGAGGTCCTAAACTATGGCTACACCTTC. This codes for CASLEVLNYGYTF.

The V gene is TRBV12-3 or TRBV12-4, the J gene TRBJ2-1, with 9 bases aligning to TRBD2. Losses at the gene ends were 2 bases for V and 0 bases for J; bases not matched to a gene: 11. The CDR3 length is 19 residues. CDR3 loop: CASSLLAGFGVSSYNEQFF. Here the CDR3 DNA reads TGTGCCAGCAGTTTACTAGCGGGATTTGGCGTCAGCTCCTACAATGAGCAGTTCTTC.

This clonotype was counted only a few times. CDR3 sequence (DNA): TGTGCCAGCAGCCCCCGGACTAGCGGGAGAGGGATGGGAACAGATACGCAGTATTTT. Encoded protein: CASSPRTSGRGMGTDTQYF. The chain couples TRBV7-9 to TRBJ2-3; TRBD2 matches 13 bases. This CDR3 has 19 amino acids. Germline V gene lookup returns CDR1 SEHNR and CDR2 FQNEAQ (reference sequence). Germline trimming cut 5 bases from V and 3 bases from J; bases unmatched to any gene: 14. Using reference TRBV7-9 and TRBJ2-3 for the parts outside the CDR3, the full variable domain is DTGVSQNPRHKITKRGQNVTFRCDPISEHNRLYWYRQTLGQGPEFLTYFQNEAQLEKSRLLSDRFSAERPKGSFSTLEIQRTEQGDSAMYLCASSPRTSGRGMGTDTQYFGPGTRLTVL.

To note about this clonotype: This sequence may be a read error, since a much larger clone differs from it by one base. The rearrangement links TRBV13 to TRBJ2-1; TRBD2 matches at 7 bases. Germline CDR1 reads PRHDT; CDR2 reads FYEKMQ (reference sequence). The CDR3 runs 18 residues. Trimming removed 2 bases from V and 10 bases from J; junction bases left unmatched: 20. CDR3 sequence (DNA): TGTGCCAGCAGCTTAAGATCCAGGGACGCCGTCCAGCGGGGCGAGCAGTTCTTC. It yields the protein CASSLRSRDAVQRGEQFF.

There are many counts of this clonotype. The gene calls are TRBV6-5 and TRBJ2-2; D unclear. V was cut by 0 bases and J by 7 bases, with 12 bases left in between. This CDR3 has 15 amino acids. The germline V gene encodes CDR1 MNHEY and CDR2 SVGAGI. The CDR3 region is CASSYSIRAVGELFF. The DNA for the CDR3 is TGTGCCAGCAGTTACTCGATTAGGGCGGTCGGGGAGCTGTTTTTT.

This clonotype was recorded at least ten times. This sequence joins TRBV6-1 and TRBJ2-3, with 9 bases identical to TRBD1. The CDR3 is 14 amino acids. V was clipped by 10 bases and J by 6 bases; unmatched bases: 11. Looked up from germline, CDR1 is MNHNS and CDR2 is SASEGT. The CDR3, as DNA: TGTGCCACCGAAGGACAGGGGAGCTGGGATACGCAGTATTTT. As protein: CATEGQGSWDTQYF.

This chain uses TRBV25-1 with TRBJ2-1; 8 positions match TRBD2. Germline V lookup: CDR1 MGHDK, CDR2 SYGVNS. The CDR3 runs to 13 residues. V shed 8 bases and J 4 bases; nucleotides not matched to a gene: 4. The CDR3 DNA reads TGTGCCAGCGATAGCGGGATATACAATGAGCAGTTCTTC. Translating gives CASDSGIYNEQFF.

The rearrangement links TRBV11-1 to TRBJ1-1, with D perhaps matching TRBD1 (5 bases). There are 15 residues in the CDR3. Germline V gene lookup returns CDR1 SGHAT and CDR2 FQDESV (reference sequence). V gave up 5 bases and J gave up 7 bases, with 20 bases separating them. Here the CDR3 reads CASSRNMGPMGEAFF. CDR3 DNA: TGTGCCAGCAGCAGAAATATGGGGCCAATGGGTGAAGCTTTCTTT.

The rearrangement uses TRBV19 and TRBJ2-5, with 7 bases aligning to TRBD1. Looked up from germline, CDR1 is LNHDA and CDR2 is SQIVND (reference sequence). The CDR3 is made up of 14 amino acids. The V gene end was trimmed by 9 bases and the J gene end by 5 bases; junction bases not matched to a gene: 12. CDR3 residues: CASAKGAAAETQYF. For the CDR3, the DNA is TGTGCCAGCGCCAAGGGGGCAGCCGCGGAGACCCAGTACTTC.

The chain employs TRBV19 and TRBJ2-2; tentative D call: TRBD2 (6 bases). Germline lookup yields CDR1 LNHDA and CDR2 SQIVND (reference sequence). This CDR3 has 15 amino acids. V gave up 3 bases and J gave up 1 base, with 9 bases separating them. This CDR3 reads CASSIYSGNTGELFF. The CDR3, as DNA: TGTGCCAGTAGTATCTATAGCGGGAACACCGGGGAGCTGTTTTTT.

In this sample, this clonotype turned up many times. V is TRBV12-3 or TRBV12-4 and J is TRBJ2-3; 7 nucleotides match TRBD1. The CDR3 runs 15 residues. V gave up 3 bases and J gave up 0 bases; unmatched junction bases: 3. The CDR3 loop is CASSFLQGSTDTQYF. Here the CDR3 DNA reads TGTGCCAGCAGTTTCCTACAGGGGAGCACAGATACGCAGTATTTT.

This clonotype occurred many times. The rearrangement uses TRBV20-1 and TRBJ2-3; D call uncertain. Germline CDR1 and CDR2: DFQATT and SNEGSKA (reference sequence). V gave up 5 bases and J gave up 0 bases, with 15 bases separating them. CDR3 length: 15 residues. The CDR3 protein is CSALDWSSSTDTQYF. The CDR3 DNA follows: TGCAGTGCTTTAGACTGGAGTTCTAGCACAGATACGCAGTATTTT.

This sequence joins TRBV4-1 and TRBJ2-6; D is undetermined. The germline V and J ends were trimmed by 3 bases and 1 base, with 4 bases remaining between them. The CDR3 has 14 amino acids. The germline V gene encodes CDR1 MGHRA and CDR2 YSYEKL. CDR3 bases: TGCGCCAGCAGCCACGGGTCTGGGGCCAACGTCCTGACTTTC. Its translation is CASSHGSGANVLTF.

The CDR3, as DNA: TGTGCCAGCAGCGTATCGGGCTCACCACTCGGTGAAAAACTGTTTTTT. Encoded protein: CASSVSGSPLGEKLFF. The chain couples TRBV9 to TRBJ1-4; D is unresolved. CDR1 and CDR2 from the germline V gene are SGDLS and YYNGEE. The CDR3 extends over 16 amino acids. Trimming cost V 1 base and J 7 bases, with 17 bases left between them. The full variable domain, completed using reference TRBV9 and TRBJ1-4, is DSGVTQTPKHLITATGQRVTLRCSPRSGDLSVYWYQQSLDQGLQFLIQYYNGEERAKGNILERFSAQQFPDLHSELNLSSLELGDSALYFCASSVSGSPLGEKLFFGSGTQLSVL.

This clonotype occurred many times. V is TRBV24-1 and J is TRBJ1-5, with no clear D. CDR1 is KGHDR, CDR2 SFDVKD, per germline. Between the trimmed V and J ends, which lost 3 bases and 0 bases, there was a span of 11 bases. This CDR3 spans 16 amino acids. The CDR3 nucleotides read TGTGCCACCAGTGATGTGGCGGCCAGTAGCAATCAGCCCCAGCATTTT. It is translated as CATSDVAASSNQPQHF.

This clonotype has at least ten counts. The V call is TRBV7-8, the J call TRBJ2-5; possible D gene TRBD1, 5 bases. Trimming took off 0 bases at V and 2 bases at J, with 16 bases between the two ends. The germline V gene has CDR1 SGHVS and CDR2 FQNEAQ. This CDR3 spans 17 amino acids. This CDR3 reads CASSLARWTAGQETQYF. The CDR3 DNA reads TGTGCCAGCAGCTTAGCCCGTTGGACGGCAGGGCAAGAGACCCAGTACTTC. Looking up the rest from reference TRBV7-8 and TRBJ2-5 gives the full variable domain: GAGVSQSPRYKVAKRGQDVALRCDPISGHVSLFWYQQALGQGPEFLTYFQNEAQLDKSGLPSDRFFAERPEGSVSTLKIQRTQQEDSAVYLCASSLARWTAGQETQYFGPGTRLLVL.

The chain links TRBV4-1 to TRBJ1-5; a possible D gene is TRBD1 (6 bases). V dropped 4 bases and J dropped 3 bases, with 16 bases sitting between them. This CDR3 is 16 amino acids long. Germline-derived CDR1 and CDR2 are MGHRA and YSYEKL. CDR3 nucleotide sequence: TGCGCCAGCAGCCCCCTAGAGGGGGTTTTCAATCAGCCCCAGCATTTT. Residues: CASSPLEGVFNQPQHF.

This clonotype was recorded many times. The J gene is TRBJ1-2, the V gene TRBV12-5, with D unresolved. Germline V gene data show CDR1 as LGHNT and CDR2 as FRNRAP. CDR3 length equals 10 residues. V was clipped by 5 bases and J by 4 bases, with 2 bases between them. The CDR3: CASGVYGYTF. CDR3 nucleotide sequence: TGTGCTAGTGGTGTCTATGGCTACACCTTC.